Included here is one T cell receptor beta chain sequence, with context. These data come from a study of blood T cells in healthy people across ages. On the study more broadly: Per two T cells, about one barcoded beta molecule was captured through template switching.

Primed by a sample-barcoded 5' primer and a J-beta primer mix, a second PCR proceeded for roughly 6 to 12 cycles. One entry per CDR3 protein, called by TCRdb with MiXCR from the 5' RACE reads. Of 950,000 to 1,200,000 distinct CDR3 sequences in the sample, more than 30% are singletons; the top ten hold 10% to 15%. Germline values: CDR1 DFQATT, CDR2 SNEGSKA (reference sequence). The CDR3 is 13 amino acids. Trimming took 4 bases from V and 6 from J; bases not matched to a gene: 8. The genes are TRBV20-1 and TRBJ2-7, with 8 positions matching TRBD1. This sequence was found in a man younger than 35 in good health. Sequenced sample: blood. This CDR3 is CSAILTGAGEQYF. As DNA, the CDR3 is TGCAGTGCTATCTTGACAGGGGCAGGCGAGCAGTACTTC.